Each of the 14 T cell receptor beta chains below was sequenced from the same sample in a study of shared clonotypes between healthy human individuals. CD45RO-negative cells were positively selected for CCR7, leaving out terminally differentiated effector memory CD45RA+ cells. The method was immunoSEQ multiplex PCR; TCRdb's version includes in-frame clones alone and lacks a portion of them. The sample lists around 2.1 million clones, about 93% occurring once. Sample: naive CD8+ T cells from PBMCs. The receptors derive from a man aged 18 to 29 in good health. Some clones in this sample may be carry-over from other donors' samples.

As DNA, the CDR3 is TGCGCCAGCAGCCAAGATGTACCGGGGACCGGGGAGCTGTTTTTT. Protein: CASSQDVPGTGELFF. V is TRBV4-3 and J is TRBJ2-2; D might be TRBD2 (5 bases). Germline V gene lookup returns CDR1 LGHNA and CDR2 YSLEER. Trimming shortened V by 0 bases and J by 5 bases, and 10 bases separated the two germline ends. CDR3 length: 15 amino acids.

This chain uses TRBV19 with TRBJ2-2; 7 positions match TRBD1. V shed 7 bases, J shed 7 bases, and the junction held 12 bases outside the gene matches. The germline V gene encodes CDR1 LNHDA and CDR2 SQIVND (reference sequence). The CDR3 length is 15 residues. The CDR3: CASNPDREWGGELFF. CDR3 bases: TGTGCCAGTAACCCTGACAGGGAGTGGGGCGGGGAGCTGTTTTTT.

V gene TRBV6-1 combines with J gene TRBJ2-1; 9 positions agree with TRBD2. This CDR3 has 15 amino acids. Germline V lookup: CDR1 MNHNS, CDR2 SASEGT. CDR3 loop: CVSHPRVAGADEQFF. The CDR3 nucleotides are TGTGTGTCTCACCCAAGGGTAGCGGGGGCGGATGAGCAGTTCTTC.

The rearrangement uses TRBV27 and TRBJ2-7, with TRBD1 matching 9 bases. Germline V gene data show CDR1 as MNHEY and CDR2 as SMNVEV (reference sequence). The CDR3 contains 15 residues. The V and J ends lost 5 bases and 4 bases, in that order; junction bases with no gene match: 9. CDR3 loop: CASSQRTGGKYEQYF. The CDR3 DNA reads as TGTGCCAGCAGTCAACGAACAGGGGGCAAATACGAGCAGTACTTC.

The genes are TRBV14 and TRBJ2-7, with D perhaps matching TRBD2 (6 bases). Trimming cost V 1 base and J 4 bases, with 11 bases left between them. This CDR3 has 14 residues. Germline values: CDR1 SGHDN, CDR2 FVKESK. The CDR3 nucleotides are TGTGCCAGCAGCCAAGTCGAGACTAGATACGAGCAGTACTTC. It encodes CASSQVETRYEQYF. Variable domain in full (rest from reference TRBV14 and TRBJ2-7): EAGVTQFPSHSVIEKGQTVTLRCDPISGHDNLYWYRRVMGKEIKFLLHFVKESKQDESGMPNNRFLAERTGGTYSTLKVQPAELEDSGVYFCASSQVETRYEQYFGPGTRLTVT.

The CDR3: CASILSLASSANEQFF. CDR3 in DNA: TGTGCCAGCATACTCTCCCTGGCCTCCTCAGCCAATGAGCAGTTCTTC. V and J are TRBV6-6 and TRBJ2-1; D is unclear. This CDR3 spans 16 amino acids. Germline lookup yields CDR1 MNHNY and CDR2 SVGAGI (reference sequence). Trimming left V 7 bases short and J 6 bases short, with 22 bases between.

The rearrangement uses TRBV11-1 and TRBJ2-7; tentative D call: TRBD2 (6 bases). The CDR3 is made up of 15 amino acids. V was clipped by 5 bases and J by 5 bases, with 19 bases between them. Germline assignment: CDR1 SGHAT and CDR2 FQDESV (reference sequence). CDR3 nucleotides: TGTGCCAGCAGCCTCGTTGGAGGGCCCCGAGACGAGCAGTACTTC. It encodes CASSLVGGPRDEQYF.

Written as DNA, the CDR3 is TGTGCCATCAGCCCCCCCGGATCAGGCTATGGCTACACCTTC. It translates to CAISPPGSGYGYTF. The chain joins TRBV10-3 to TRBJ1-2; D not resolved. This CDR3 is 14 amino acids long. Germline assignment: CDR1 ENHRY and CDR2 SYGVKD. The V and J ends lost 6 bases and 4 bases respectively, with 15 bases between them.

The V call is TRBV5-1, the J call TRBJ2-1, with D hard to call. V lost 2 bases, J lost 4 bases, and 13 bases lay in between. The CDR3 runs to 15 residues. Looked up from germline, CDR1 is SGHRS and CDR2 is YFSETQ. The CDR3, as DNA: TGCGCCAGCAGCTTATACTCAGACATGTACAATGAGCAGTTCTTC. Residues: CASSLYSDMYNEQFF.

The chain has TRBV11-2 and TRBJ2-7; D could derive from TRBD1 or TRBD2 (5 bases each). This CDR3 is built from 17 residues. CDR1 SGHAT and CDR2 FQNNGV come from the germline V gene. The ends were cut back, 5 bases at V and 1 base at J, with 21 bases in the middle. The CDR3 nucleotides read TGTGCCAGCAGCCCAGGGAGCGCACTTCCTCCTTCCTACGAGCAGTACTTC. The encoded protein is CASSPGSALPPSYEQYF.

This chain uses TRBV15 with TRBJ2-2; D unresolved. Germline lookup yields CDR1 LNHNV and CDR2 YYDKDF (reference sequence). CDR3 length equals 13 residues. V was cut by 0 bases and J by 9 bases, with 8 bases left in between. CDR3 sequence (DNA): TGTGCCACCAGCAGAGATAAGACTCGGGAGCTGTTTTTT. It yields the protein CATSRDKTRELFF.

The J gene is TRBJ2-2, the V gene TRBV9; D is uncertain. CDR1 SGDLS and CDR2 YYNGEE come from the germline V gene. V gave up 4 bases and J gave up 6 bases, with 19 bases separating them. The CDR3 is 16 residues long. The CDR3, as DNA: TGTGCCAGCAGCCCGAGACGAACTGCCTTAGCCGGGGAGCTGTTTTTT. Its protein product is CASSPRRTALAGELFF.

The V call is TRBV19, the J call TRBJ2-1; 12 nucleotides align to TRBD2. Germline V CDR1 and CDR2: LNHDA, SQIVND (reference sequence). This CDR3 is built from 17 residues. The junction had 10 bases not matched to a gene; V was cut back by 6 bases and J by 4 bases. The CDR3 coding sequence is TGTGCCAGTAGGCTGACTAGCGGGAGTTTTCGGTACAATGAGCAGTTCTTC. It encodes CASRLTSGSFRYNEQFF.

This chain connects TRBV7-9 to TRBJ2-2, with 7 bases lining up with TRBD2. V was pared by 1 base and J by 0 bases, with 11 bases of the junction left unmatched. Germline CDR1 is SEHNR and CDR2 is FQNEAQ (reference sequence). The CDR3 loop spans 19 amino acids. The CDR3 coding sequence is TGTGCCAGCAGCTTAGAAGGGGCTAGCGGTGAATCGAACACCGGGGAGCTGTTTTTT. It encodes CASSLEGASGESNTGELFF.